Below, 5 T cell receptor beta chains from the same sample are listed, as sequenced in a study of shared clonotypes between healthy human individuals. The assay was immunoSEQ multiplex PCR, and TCRdb's table has in-frame clones only and misses some. The sample includes about 580,000 clones, 95% to 98% of them seen just once. It was CD45RO-negative cells, positively selected for CCR7, that made up naive CD8 cells, with terminally differentiated effector memory CD45RA+ cells excluded. Sequenced sample: naive CD8+ T cells sorted from blood. These receptors were collected from a young man in good health.

The chain joins TRBV27 to TRBJ2-7; a weak D match, TRBD2 (5 bases). The CDR3 spans 13 residues. Trimming left V 2 bases short and J 1 base short, with 6 bases between. Germline V gene lookup returns CDR1 MNHEY and CDR2 SMNVEV (reference sequence). For the CDR3, the DNA is TGTGCCAGCAGTTTAAGGGAGTCCTACGAGCAGTACTTC. This sequence encodes CASSLRESYEQYF.

In the case of this clone: This CDR3 is also generated by other DNA sequences in the sample. The V call is TRBV5-1, the J call TRBJ2-3, with 10 bases aligning to TRBD2. Trimming took 5 bases from V and 1 from J; bases not matched to a gene: 4. The germline gives CDR1 SGHRS, CDR2 YFSETQ. The CDR3 extends over 15 amino acids. In DNA, the CDR3 is TGCGCCAGCAGTCCCGGGACTAGCGGCACAGATACGCAGTATTTT. Its protein is CASSPGTSGTDTQYF.

The V and J genes are TRBV27 and TRBJ2-1, with 7 bases aligning to TRBD1. The V gene end was trimmed by 5 bases and the J gene end by 8 bases; junction bases not matched to a gene: 15. The CDR3 is made up of 16 amino acids. Per germline, CDR1 MNHEY and CDR2 SMNVEV (reference sequence). In nucleotides, the CDR3 is TGTGCCAGCAGTCCTCTAAAGGGGGCTGCTATGTATGAGCAGTTCTTC. Protein: CASSPLKGAAMYEQFF.

The chain links TRBV5-1 to TRBJ2-3; a weak D match, TRBD1 (6 bases). Trimming stripped 0 bases from V and 2 bases from J, with 10 bases between. The CDR3 length is 15 residues. CDR1 is SGHRS, CDR2 YFSETQ, per germline. In DNA form, the CDR3 reads TGCGCCAGCAGCTTGGAACAGGGATACACAGATACGCAGTATTTT. Protein product: CASSLEQGYTDTQYF.

The rearrangement uses TRBV15 and TRBJ2-5; unclear D gene. From germline, CDR1 is LNHNV and CDR2 YYDKDF (reference sequence). This CDR3 is built from 13 residues. V was cut by 6 bases and J by 2 bases, with 10 bases left in between. In DNA, the CDR3 is TGTGCCACCAGAAGGGCCGTGCAAGAGACCCAGTACTTC. Amino acids: CATRRAVQETQYF.